This T cell receptor (beta chain) originates from a study of blood T cell repertoires in COVID-19. Turning to the study itself: Collection of acute and convalescent COVID-19 samples took place in the United States, Italy and Spain. T cells, B-cell-depleted T cells, or PBMCs supplied cDNA or gDNA.

This CDR3 is built from 12 residues. Trimming shortened V by 7 bases and J by 4 bases, and 8 bases separated the two germline ends. CDR1 is LNHDA, CDR2 SQIVND, per germline (reference sequence). Original analysis: Cell counts per sample came from amplifying reference gene primers. Here immunoSEQ multiplex PCR was the method, and the copy in TCRdb shows in-frame clones only, minus some. V and J calls and clone size are as listed in that table; D and trimming were resolved from the DNA. The sample includes more than 60,000 clones, roughly nine tenths of them seen just once. Sequenced: peripheral blood. The V and J genes are TRBV19 and TRBJ1-5; D gene unclear. This receptor was identified in a woman of 80 years or more with active or convalescent COVID-19. Here the CDR3 DNA reads TGTGCCAGTACCGGGAGAAATCAGCCCCAGCATTTT. It encodes CASTGRNQPQHF.